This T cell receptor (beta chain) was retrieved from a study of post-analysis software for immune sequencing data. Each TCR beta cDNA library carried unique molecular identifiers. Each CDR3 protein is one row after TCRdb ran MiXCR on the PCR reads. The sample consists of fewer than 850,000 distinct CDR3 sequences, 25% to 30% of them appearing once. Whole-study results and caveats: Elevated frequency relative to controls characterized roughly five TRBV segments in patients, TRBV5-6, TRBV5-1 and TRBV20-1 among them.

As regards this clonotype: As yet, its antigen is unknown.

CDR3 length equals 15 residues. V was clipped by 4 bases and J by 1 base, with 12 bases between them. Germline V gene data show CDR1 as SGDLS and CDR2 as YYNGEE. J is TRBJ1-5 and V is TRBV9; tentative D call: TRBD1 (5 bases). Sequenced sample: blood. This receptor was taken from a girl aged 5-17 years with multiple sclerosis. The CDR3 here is CASSLGGTSNQPQHF. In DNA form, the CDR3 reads TGTGCCAGCAGCCTTGGGGGGACGAGCAATCAGCCCCAGCATTTT.